What follows are 27 T cell receptor beta chains derived from one specimen sequenced in a study of blood T cell repertoires in COVID-19. The repertoire was sequenced with immunoSEQ multiplex PCR; TCRdb's copy has only in-frame clones and lacks some. In the table there are about 160,000 clones, approximately 90% of which are singletons. Input material: PBMCs or T cells enriched from blood (not recorded which). Source of these receptors: a woman aged 50 to 60 who had recovered from COVID-19.

The gene calls are TRBV4-3 and TRBJ2-3, with a weak D call TRBD2 (6 bases). V shed 1 base and J shed 0 bases, with 11 bases lying between them. The CDR3 covers 16 residues. Germline CDR1 LGHNA, CDR2 YSLEER. CDR3 nucleotide sequence: TGCGCCAGCAGCCAAGCGGGAGCGATTAGCACAGATACGCAGTATTTT. Its translation: CASSQAGAISTDTQYF.

By frequency in the sample, this clone is hyperexpanded. The chain employs TRBV6-4 and TRBJ2-3, with D possibly matching TRBD2 (6 bases). Trimming shortened V by 4 bases and J by 0 bases, and 11 bases separated the two germline ends. From germline, CDR1 is MRHNA and CDR2 SNTAGT. CDR3 length: 15 amino acids. Here the CDR3 reads CASSVASASTDTQYF. Here the CDR3 DNA reads TGTGCCAGCAGTGTTGCTAGCGCAAGCACAGATACGCAGTATTTT.

This chain connects TRBV12-3 or TRBV12-4 to TRBJ1-1, with D unresolved. Trimming stripped 8 bases from V and 0 bases from J, with 7 bases between. The CDR3 loop spans 12 amino acids. The CDR3 loop reads CASGQMNTEAFF. CDR3 DNA sequence: TGTGCCAGCGGCCAGATGAACACTGAAGCTTTCTTT.

The genes are TRBV28 and TRBJ1-2, with 10 bases aligning to TRBD1. Germline CDR1 is MDHEN and CDR2 is SYDVKM. CDR3 length: 14 residues. The junction had 2 bases not matched to a gene; V was cut back by 7 bases and J by 0 bases. The chain's CDR3 is CASNDRGPNYGYTF. In DNA form, the CDR3 reads TGTGCCAGCAACGACAGGGGGCCTAACTATGGCTACACCTTC.

This chain connects TRBV6-5 to TRBJ2-7, with 8 bases fitting TRBD1. Trimming cost V 6 bases and J 3 bases; bases outside gene matches: 10. CDR1 and CDR2 from the germline V gene are MNHEY and SVGAGI. This CDR3 spans 15 amino acids. DNA for the CDR3: TGTGCCAGCAGCTCCTCCGGGACAGGTGACTACGAGCAGTACTTC. Residues: CASSSSGTGDYEQYF.

The chain carries TRBV9 and TRBJ2-1; 12 positions agree with TRBD2. After removal of 0 bases from V and 4 bases from J, the junction contained 5 bases not matched to a gene. The germline V gene has CDR1 SGDLS and CDR2 YYNGEE. This CDR3 has 17 residues. The CDR3 nucleotides read TGTGCCAGCAGCGTAGCTAGCGGGGGGGCCTCTTACAATGAGCAGTTCTTC. This codes for CASSVASGGASYNEQFF.

The chain joins TRBV7-6 to TRBJ2-5, with D tentatively TRBD1 (6 bases). Trimming stripped 5 bases from V and 5 bases from J, with 15 bases between. Germline values: CDR1 SGHVS, CDR2 FNYEAQ. The CDR3 runs 14 residues. CDR3 in amino acids: CASSRNRDGETQYF. DNA for the CDR3: TGTGCCAGCAGCCGAAACAGGGATGGGGAGACCCAGTACTTC.

The CDR3 bases are TGTGCCAGCAGCTTAGCGGAGGGAGGGGAGCTGTTTTTT. This gives the protein CASSLAEGGELFF. V usage is TRBV7-6 and J usage is TRBJ2-2, with D possibly TRBD2 on 6 matching bases. From germline, CDR1 is SGHVS and CDR2 FNYEAQ. The CDR3 covers 13 residues. V was pared by 0 bases and J by 8 bases, with 7 bases between.

V is TRBV21-1 and J is TRBJ2-4; the table's D call, TRBD1, was not checked against the DNA. TRBV21-1 is reported as a pseudogene. This CDR3 comprises 16 residues. CDR3 loop: CAGGARHGWAKNIQYF. The CDR3 DNA follows: TGTGCCGGGGGCGCGCGACATGGGTGGGCCAAAAACATTCAGTACTTC.

The chain combines TRBV6-5 with TRBJ1-1; TRBD1 might be the D (5 bases). CDR3 size: 15 residues. Trimming took 6 bases from V and 3 from J, leaving 17 bases between them. Germline CDR1 reads MNHEY; CDR2 reads SVGAGI. The CDR3 loop reads CASREGPAGYTEAFF. The CDR3 DNA sequence: TGTGCCAGCAGGGAGGGGCCCGCAGGCTACACTGAAGCTTTCTTT.

This clone was observed a few times. The chain links TRBV7-3 to TRBJ2-3; 7 bases are a match to TRBD1. V shed 5 bases and J 4 bases; nucleotides not matched to a gene: 9. This CDR3 comprises 15 residues. From germline, CDR1 is SGHTA and CDR2 FQGTGA. CDR3 amino acids: CASSVTGAEADTQYF. The CDR3 DNA follows: TGTGCCAGCAGCGTCACAGGGGCCGAGGCAGATACGCAGTATTTT.

Concerning this clone: The junction differs from germline at one of its ends, possibly a read error. The chain employs TRBV7-6 and TRBJ2-7; 7 bases match TRBD1. CDR3 length: 13 residues. CDR1 and CDR2 from the germline V gene are SGHVS and FNYEAQ. The CDR3 protein is CASSLAPGQQLDF. CDR3 nucleotide sequence: TGTGCCAGCAGCTTGGCCCCGGGACAGCAGTTAGACTTC. Based on the CDR3 plus reference TRBV7-6 and TRBJ2-7, the full variable domain is GAGVSQSPRYKVTKRGQDVALRCDPISGHVSLYWYRQALGQGPEFLTYFNYEAQQDKSGLPNDRFSAERPEGSISTLTIQRTEQRDSAMYRCASSLAPGQQLDFGPGTRLTVT.

The chain couples TRBV6-5 to TRBJ1-1; no clear D gene. Trimming removed 0 bases from V and 0 bases from J, with 8 bases in between. Germline V gene data show CDR1 as MNHEY and CDR2 as SVGAGI. CDR3 length equals 15 residues. The CDR3, as DNA: TGTGCCAGCAGTTACTCGAGTAATATGAACACTGAAGCTTTCTTT. Protein: CASSYSSNMNTEAFF.

The chain carries TRBV5-1 and TRBJ2-7; tentatively, D is TRBD2 (5 bases). Germline assignment: CDR1 SGHRS and CDR2 YFSETQ. Trimming left V 3 bases short and J 3 bases short, with 13 bases between. The CDR3 is made up of 14 amino acids. In DNA, the CDR3 is TGCGCCAGCAGCTCAGGCCCCGGGATCTACGAGCAGTACTTC. This encodes CASSSGPGIYEQYF.

V is TRBV27 and J is TRBJ2-3, with 11 nucleotides matching TRBD2. The CDR3 totals 16 residues. CDR1 is MNHEY and CDR2 is SMNVEV in the germline V gene (reference sequence). Trimming removed 1 base from V and 6 bases from J; junction bases left unmatched: 6. CDR3 in DNA: TGTGCCAGCAGTTTATTGGTAGCGGGGGGGGCGGATACGCAGTATTTT. It specifies CASSLLVAGGADTQYF.

The chain is built from TRBV9 and TRBJ2-3, with 8 bases that match TRBD2. This CDR3 is built from 18 residues. V trimming: 0 bases; J trimming: 3 bases; junction bases outside the gene matches: 12. Germline assignment: CDR1 SGDLS and CDR2 YYNGEE. CDR3 region: CASSVVVGSGGLTDTQYF. The CDR3, as DNA: TGTGCCAGCAGCGTAGTGGTCGGGTCGGGGGGGCTGACAGATACGCAGTATTTT.

This clone was seen just once. The chain combines TRBV7-9 with TRBJ1-1, with D unresolved. This CDR3 is 13 amino acids long. Trimming cost V 4 bases and J 6 bases, with 12 bases left between them. CDR1 and CDR2 (germline): SEHNR, FQNEAQ (reference sequence). CDR3 sequence: CASSWRPNSEAFF. In nucleotides, the CDR3 is TGTGCCAGCAGCTGGAGACCCAATTCTGAAGCTTTCTTT.

V usage is TRBV29-1 and J usage is TRBJ1-1; TRBD1 matches at 9 bases. Germline CDR1 and CDR2: SQVTM and ANQGSEA. The CDR3 is 13 amino acids. Trimming removed 4 bases from V and 8 bases from J; junction bases left unmatched: 8. This CDR3 is CSVAGTGRLEAFF. The DNA for the CDR3 is TGCAGCGTTGCCGGGACAGGGAGGTTGGAAGCTTTCTTT.

The chain couples TRBV11-2 to TRBJ2-1, with TRBD2 matching over 13 bases. Germline V lookup: CDR1 SGHAT, CDR2 FQNNGV. The V and J ends lost 4 bases and 5 bases, in that order; junction bases with no gene match: 2. There are 15 residues in the CDR3. The CDR3 spells CASSSGLAGNNEQFF. The CDR3, as DNA: TGTGCCAGCAGCTCGGGACTAGCGGGGAACAATGAGCAGTTCTTC.

This sequence joins TRBV11-2 and TRBJ2-1; 11 bases agree with TRBD1. From germline, CDR1 is SGHAT and CDR2 FQNNGV. The CDR3 loop spans 15 amino acids. The V gene end was trimmed by 1 base and the J gene end by 6 bases; junction bases not matched to a gene: 2. The CDR3 nucleotides read TGTGCCAGCAGCTTAGCGGGACAGGGGGGCAATGAGCAGTTCTTC. It encodes CASSLAGQGGNEQFF.

The J gene is TRBJ1-1, the V gene TRBV2, with a tentative D call TRBD1 (6 bases). V was trimmed by 2 bases and J by 1 base, leaving 8 bases between them. The length of the CDR3 is 14 residues. CDR1 SNHLY and CDR2 FYNNEI come from the germline V gene. CDR3 sequence: CASSEQGWNTEAFF. The CDR3 DNA follows: TGTGCCAGCAGTGAACAGGGGTGGAACACTGAAGCTTTCTTT.

The V and J genes are TRBV7-3 and TRBJ1-6; D perhaps matches TRBD1 (6 bases). The V gene lost 0 bases and the J gene lost 10 bases, with 16 bases spanning the gap. Germline V CDR1 and CDR2: SGHTA, FQGTGA. This CDR3 has 16 amino acids. CDR3 in amino acids: CASSLTSLTGNSPLHF. Written as DNA, the CDR3 is TGTGCCAGCAGCTTAACGTCCCTAACAGGGAACTCACCCCTCCACTTT.

V and J are TRBV10-3 and TRBJ2-3; the match to TRBD2 covers 9 bases. J gave up 3 bases and V 2 bases, and 6 bases lay outside the gene matches. The CDR3 contains 16 residues. CDR1 and CDR2 from the germline V gene are ENHRY and SYGVKD. CDR3 DNA: TGTGCCATCAGTGAGGGGCCTAGCGGGGCGACAGATACGCAGTATTTT. Encoded protein: CAISEGPSGATDTQYF.

The CDR3 DNA follows: TGCGCCAGCAGCTTGCAGGGGTTCTCGGGTGAGCAGTTCTTC. The encoded protein is CASSLQGFSGEQFF. The chain combines TRBV5-1 with TRBJ2-1, with a possible D match to TRBD1 (6 bases). Trimming cost V 1 base and J 9 bases, with 14 bases left between them. The CDR3 runs to 14 residues. CDR1 and CDR2 from the germline V gene are SGHRS and YFSETQ.

The rearrangement uses TRBV19 and TRBJ1-6; a weak D match, TRBD1 (5 bases). This CDR3 spans 19 amino acids. Germline CDR1 is LNHDA and CDR2 is SQIVND (reference sequence). The V gene lost 3 bases and the J gene lost 0 bases, with 18 bases spanning the gap. In DNA, the CDR3 is TGTGCCAGTAGTATTCGCCGACAGTCCGTAAGCTCCTATAATTCACCCCTCCACTTT. The encoded protein is CASSIRRQSVSSYNSPLHF.

The rearrangement joins TRBV6-5 to TRBJ2-7; 12 positions match TRBD2. The CDR3 spans 15 residues. Germline CDR1 reads MNHEY; CDR2 reads SVGAGI. The ends lost 2 bases at V and 4 bases at J; junction bases unmatched: 3. CDR3 DNA: TGTGCCAGCAGTTACGCTAGCGGGGGGGTATACGAGCAGTACTTC. The encoded protein is CASSYASGGVYEQYF.

The CDR3, as DNA: TGCGCCAGCAGCCAGGGACTAGCGGGGACAGATACGCAGTATTTT. This translates into CASSQGLAGTDTQYF. The V gene is TRBV4-1, the J gene TRBJ2-3; 13 nucleotides line up with TRBD2. Trimming took 3 bases from V and 3 from J; bases not matched to a gene: 0. The CDR3 has 15 amino acids. In germline, CDR1 is MGHRA, CDR2 YSYEKL.